This record covers a single T cell receptor beta chain. No antigen is known for it. Assay used: immunoSEQ multiplex PCR; TCRdb lists only in-frame clones, some missing. The sample includes 100,000 or so clones, 92% of them seen just once. The entry originates in a study of siplizumab effects on memory and regulatory T cells. General study results and limits: Only a minor fraction of alloreactive clones mapped to unstimulated subsets. Relative to controls at 25% to 30%, mappable alloreactive CD4+ clones exhibited a mean Treg-derived proportion of less than 70% with siplizumab. Naive T cells apparently outstripped memory cells in diversity and seemed major alloresponse contributors. The drug siplizumab significantly decreased the alloreactive sequences that could be traced to unstimulated CD4+ memory cells.

The CDR3 is 12 amino acids. Trimming took off 6 bases at V and 8 bases at J, with 10 bases between the two ends. Germline CDR1 and CDR2: ENHRY and SYGVKD. The chain is built from TRBV10-3 and TRBJ2-2; D uncertain. The material sequenced was Tregs sorted from blood. This receptor was obtained from a human donor in good health. The CDR3 nucleotides read TGTGCCATCAGACCCTGGGAAGGGGAGCTGTTTTTT. This translates into CAIRPWEGELFF.